The 7 T cell receptor beta chains below come from one sample, sequenced in a study of T cell changes during pregnancy in multiple sclerosis. Produced via immunoSEQ multiplex PCR; TCRdb's table is partial and in-frame only. The sample has 26,000 or so clones; roughly 90% are singletons. This material consisted of CD4+ T cells from peripheral blood mononuclear cells, taken in the first trimester of pregnancy. Every receptor here comes from a female donor in good health, enrolled as a control in a pregnancy study.

The rearrangement links TRBV5-5 to TRBJ1-4; no reliable D call. CDR1 and CDR2 from the germline V gene are SGHKS and YYEKEE (reference sequence). CDR3 length: 13 amino acids. With 0 bases removed from V and 8 bases from J, the gap between germline ends came to 8 bases. The CDR3 loop is CASSLVAGEKLFF. The DNA for the CDR3 is TGTGCCAGCAGCTTGGTCGCGGGGGAAAAACTGTTTTTT.

This clone was seen a single time. The V call is TRBV30, the J call TRBJ1-1; the D gene is possibly TRBD1 (5 bases). The V gene lost 0 bases and the J gene lost 1 base, with 9 bases spanning the gap. The CDR3 is 14 residues long. Germline V CDR1 and CDR2: GTSNPN, SVGIG (reference sequence). CDR3 loop: CAWSVPGGNTEAFF. The CDR3 nucleotides read TGTGCCTGGAGTGTACCGGGGGGGAACACTGAAGCTTTCTTT.

V gene TRBV7-2 combines with J gene TRBJ1-2, with 9 bases matching TRBD1. The ends lost 4 bases at V and 7 bases at J; junction bases unmatched: 10. CDR3 size: 15 residues. Germline loops: CDR1 SGHTA, CDR2 FQGNSA. CDR3 sequence (DNA): TGTGCCAGCAGCTCTGACAGGGGGGAAGTCGGTGGCTACACCTTC. Protein sequence: CASSSDRGEVGGYTF.

The chain couples TRBV5-1 to TRBJ1-6; D is perhaps TRBD1 (5 bases). Germline V lookup: CDR1 SGHRS, CDR2 YFSETQ. The V and J ends lost 4 bases and 7 bases respectively, with 9 bases between them. The CDR3 consists of 13 residues. Here the CDR3 DNA reads TGCGCCAGCAGCGACAGAAGCAATTCACCCCTCCACTTT. This encodes CASSDRSNSPLHF.

This clone came up once. V and J are TRBV18 and TRBJ2-3; D uncertain. With 0 bases removed from V and 3 bases from J, the gap between germline ends came to 4 bases. Germline-derived CDR1 and CDR2 are KGHSH and LQKENI. The CDR3 loop spans 13 amino acids. The CDR3 coding sequence is TGTGCCAGCTCACCACCGTCGACAGATACGCAGTATTTT. It translates to CASSPPSTDTQYF. Supplemented by reference TRBV18 and TRBJ2-3, the full variable domain reads NAGVMQNPRHLVRRRGQEARLRCSPMKGHSHVYWYRQLPEEGLKFMVYLQKENIIDESGMPKERFSAEFPKEGPSILRIQQVVRGDSAAYFCASSPPSTDTQYFGPGTRLTVL.

This chain uses TRBV6-1 with TRBJ1-6, with 7 bases aligning to TRBD1. The germline gives CDR1 MNHNS, CDR2 SASEGT. The CDR3 sequence is 15 residues long. V was pared by 6 bases and J by 8 bases, with 10 bases of the junction left unmatched. The CDR3 spells CASRGPGQPYSPLHF. The CDR3 DNA reads as TGTGCCAGCAGAGGTCCGGGACAGCCATATTCACCCCTCCACTTT.

The V call is TRBV5-4, the J call TRBJ2-1; 11 positions agree with TRBD2. Germline V gives CDR1 SGHNT, CDR2 YYREEE (reference sequence). The CDR3 consists of 17 residues. The trim removed 5 bases at V and 4 bases at J, leaving 11 bases unmatched. The CDR3 protein is CASSSDLGLAVYNEQFF. CDR3 nucleotides: TGTGCCAGCAGTTCAGACTTGGGACTAGCGGTTTACAATGAGCAGTTCTTC.